The clone carrying this T cell receptor (beta chain) was seen once. The data are from a study of blood T cell repertoires in COVID-19. The Seattle patients joined while their infection was active and were tracked longitudinally afterward. Produced via immunoSEQ multiplex PCR; TCRdb's table is partial and in-frame only. This table holds 100,000 to 150,000 clones, 74% found once. Germline values: CDR1 ENHRY, CDR2 SYGVKD. The CDR3 is 12 residues long. The V end was cut by 11 bases, the J end by 0 bases, with 9 bases between. Sequencing was performed on peripheral blood. This receptor was obtained from an elderly man with COVID-19, enrolled during active disease. The chain has TRBV10-3 and TRBJ2-3, with D perhaps matching TRBD2 (5 bases). Here the CDR3 DNA reads TGTGCCTCCTGCGGGAGCACAGATACGCAGTATTTT. This translates into CASCGSTDTQYF.